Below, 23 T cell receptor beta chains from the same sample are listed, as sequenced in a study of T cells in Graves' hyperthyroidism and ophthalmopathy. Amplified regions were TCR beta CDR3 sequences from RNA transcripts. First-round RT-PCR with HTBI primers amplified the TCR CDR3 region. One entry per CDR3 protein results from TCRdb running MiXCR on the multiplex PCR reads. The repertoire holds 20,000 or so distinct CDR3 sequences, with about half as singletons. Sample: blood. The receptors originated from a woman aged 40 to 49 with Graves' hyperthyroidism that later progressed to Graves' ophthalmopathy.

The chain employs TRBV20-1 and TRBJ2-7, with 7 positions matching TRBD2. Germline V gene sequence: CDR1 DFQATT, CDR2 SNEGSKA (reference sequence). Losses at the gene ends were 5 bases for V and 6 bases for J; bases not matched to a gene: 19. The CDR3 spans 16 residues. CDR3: CSAPWTGAGAAGEQYF. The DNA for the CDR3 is TGCAGTGCTCCCTGGACTGGTGCGGGAGCAGCCGGCGAGCAGTACTTC.

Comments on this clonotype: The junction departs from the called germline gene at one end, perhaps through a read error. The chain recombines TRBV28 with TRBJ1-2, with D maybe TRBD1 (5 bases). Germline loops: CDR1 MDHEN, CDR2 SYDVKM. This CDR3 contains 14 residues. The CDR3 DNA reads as TGTGCCGGCAGTTTAGGTCAGGGTAACTATGGCTACGCCTTC. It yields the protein CAGSLGQGNYGYAF.

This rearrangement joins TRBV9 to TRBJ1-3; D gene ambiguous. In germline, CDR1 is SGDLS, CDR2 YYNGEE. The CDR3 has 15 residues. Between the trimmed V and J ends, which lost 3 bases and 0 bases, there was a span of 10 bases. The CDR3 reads CASSESALSGNTIYF. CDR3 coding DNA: TGTGCCAGCAGCGAGTCAGCGCTCTCTGGAAACACCATATATTTT. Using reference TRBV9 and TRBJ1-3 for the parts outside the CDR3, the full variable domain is DSGVTQTPKHLITATGQRVTLRCSPRSGDLSVYWYQQSLDQGLQFLIQYYNGEERAKGNILERFSAQQFPDLHSELNLSSLELGDSALYFCASSESALSGNTIYFGEGSWLTVV.

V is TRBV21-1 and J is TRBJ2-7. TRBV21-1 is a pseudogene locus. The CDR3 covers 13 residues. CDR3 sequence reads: CASIIKGFYEQYF. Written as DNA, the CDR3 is TGTGCCAGCATCATTAAGGGATTCTACGAGCAGTACTTC.

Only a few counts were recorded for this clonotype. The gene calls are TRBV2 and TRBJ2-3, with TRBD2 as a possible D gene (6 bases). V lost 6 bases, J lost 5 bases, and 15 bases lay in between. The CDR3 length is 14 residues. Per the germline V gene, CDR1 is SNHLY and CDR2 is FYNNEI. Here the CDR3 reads CASSRRRREDTQYF. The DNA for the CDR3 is TGTGCCAGCAGCCGACGACGGAGGGAAGATACGCAGTATTTT.

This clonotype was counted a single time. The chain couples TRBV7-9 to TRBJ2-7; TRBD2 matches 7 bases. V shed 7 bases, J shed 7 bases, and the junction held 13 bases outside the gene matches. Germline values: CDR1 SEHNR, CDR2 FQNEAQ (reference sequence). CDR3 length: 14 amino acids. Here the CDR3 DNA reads TGTGCCAGCAACCTCGGGGCGGGAGCAGGGGAGCAGTACTTC. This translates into CASNLGAGAGEQYF.

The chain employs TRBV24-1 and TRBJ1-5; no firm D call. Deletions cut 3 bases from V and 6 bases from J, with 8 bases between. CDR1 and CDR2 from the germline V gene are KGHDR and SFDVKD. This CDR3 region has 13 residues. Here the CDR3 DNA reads TGTGCCACCAGTGATCCGGTGGGTCAGCCCCAGCATTTT. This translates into CATSDPVGQPQHF.

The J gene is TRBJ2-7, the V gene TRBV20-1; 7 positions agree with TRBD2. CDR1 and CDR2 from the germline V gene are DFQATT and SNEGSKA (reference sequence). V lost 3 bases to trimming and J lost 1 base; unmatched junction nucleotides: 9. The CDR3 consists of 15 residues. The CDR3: CSASPSSGYSYEQYF. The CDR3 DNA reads TGCAGTGCTAGCCCTTCTAGCGGATATTCCTACGAGCAGTACTTC.

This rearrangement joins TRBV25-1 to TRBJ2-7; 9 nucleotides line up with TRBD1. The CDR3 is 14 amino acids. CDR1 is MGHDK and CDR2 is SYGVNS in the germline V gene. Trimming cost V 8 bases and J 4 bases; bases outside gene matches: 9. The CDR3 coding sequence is TGTGCCAGCGTAACCGGGACAGGGACGTACGAGCAGTACTTC. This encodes CASVTGTGTYEQYF.

This CDR3 is CASSDGRAFF. CDR3 DNA: TGCGCCAGCAGTGACGGGAGAGCTTTCTTT. The V call is TRBV10-2, the J call TRBJ1-1, with D hard to call. The CDR3 is 10 amino acids. Germline-derived CDR1 and CDR2 are WSHSY and SAAADI. V shed 3 bases and J shed 10 bases, with 6 bases lying between them.

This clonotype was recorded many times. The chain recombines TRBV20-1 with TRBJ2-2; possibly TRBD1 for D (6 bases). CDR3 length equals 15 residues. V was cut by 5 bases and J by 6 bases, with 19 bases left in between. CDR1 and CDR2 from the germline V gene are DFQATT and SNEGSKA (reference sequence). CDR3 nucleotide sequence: TGCAGTGCTGAAACCGGGACATTGAGAGCCGGGGAGCTGTTTTTT. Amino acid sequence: CSAETGTLRAGELFF.

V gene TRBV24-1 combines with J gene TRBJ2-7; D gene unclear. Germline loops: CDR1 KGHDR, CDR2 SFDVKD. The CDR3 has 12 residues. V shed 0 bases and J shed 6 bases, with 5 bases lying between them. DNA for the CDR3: TGTGCCACCAGTGATTTGTGGGGCGAGCAGTACTTC. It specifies CATSDLWGEQYF.

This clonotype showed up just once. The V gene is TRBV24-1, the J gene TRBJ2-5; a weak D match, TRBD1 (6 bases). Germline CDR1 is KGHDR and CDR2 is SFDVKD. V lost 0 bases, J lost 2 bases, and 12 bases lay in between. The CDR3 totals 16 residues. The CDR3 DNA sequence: TGTGCCACCAGTGATTTGGGGGGCGGTCGTCAAGAGACCCAGTACTTC. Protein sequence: CATSDLGGGRQETQYF.

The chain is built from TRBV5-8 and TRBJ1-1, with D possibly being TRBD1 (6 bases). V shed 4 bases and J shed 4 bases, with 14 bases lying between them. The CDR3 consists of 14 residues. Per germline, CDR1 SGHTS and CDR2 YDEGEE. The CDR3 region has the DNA TGTGCCAGCAGCCATACAGGGTTTATCACTGAAGCTTTCTTT. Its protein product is CASSHTGFITEAFF.

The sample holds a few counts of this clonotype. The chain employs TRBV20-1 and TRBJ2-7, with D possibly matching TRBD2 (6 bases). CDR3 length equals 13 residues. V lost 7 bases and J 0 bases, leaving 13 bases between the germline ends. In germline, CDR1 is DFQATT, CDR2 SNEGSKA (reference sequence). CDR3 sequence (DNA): TGCAGTGGGGAGGCTAGCCACTCCTACGAGCAGTACTTC. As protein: CSGEASHSYEQYF.

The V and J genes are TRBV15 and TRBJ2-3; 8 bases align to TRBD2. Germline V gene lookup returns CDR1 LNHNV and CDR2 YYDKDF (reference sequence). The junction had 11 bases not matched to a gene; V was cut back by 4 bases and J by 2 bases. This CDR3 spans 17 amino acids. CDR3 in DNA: TGTGCCACCAGCACTGCCCCTCCGGGACTAGACACAGATACGCAGTATTTT. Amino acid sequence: CATSTAPPGLDTDTQYF.

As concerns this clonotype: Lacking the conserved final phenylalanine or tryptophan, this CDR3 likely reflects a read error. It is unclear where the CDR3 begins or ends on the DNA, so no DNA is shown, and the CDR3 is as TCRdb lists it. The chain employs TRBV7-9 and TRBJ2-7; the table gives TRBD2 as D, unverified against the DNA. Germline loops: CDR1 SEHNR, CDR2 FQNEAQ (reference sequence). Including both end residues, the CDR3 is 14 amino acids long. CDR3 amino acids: CVSSLWGGREVAYS.

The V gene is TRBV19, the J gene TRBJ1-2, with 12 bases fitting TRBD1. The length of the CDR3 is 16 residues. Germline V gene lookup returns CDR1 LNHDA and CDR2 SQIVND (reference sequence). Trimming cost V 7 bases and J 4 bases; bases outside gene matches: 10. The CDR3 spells CASTVPGQGAGYGYTF. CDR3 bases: TGTGCCAGTACCGTCCCGGGACAGGGGGCGGGCTATGGCTACACCTTC.

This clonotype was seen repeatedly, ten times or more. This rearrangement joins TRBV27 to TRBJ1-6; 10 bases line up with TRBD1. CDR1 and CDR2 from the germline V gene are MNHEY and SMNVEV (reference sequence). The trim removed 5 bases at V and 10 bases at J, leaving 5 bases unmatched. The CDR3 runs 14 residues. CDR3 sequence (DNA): TGTGCCAGCAGTCCCTGGGACAGGGGCTCACCCCTCCACTTT. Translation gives CASSPWDRGSPLHF.

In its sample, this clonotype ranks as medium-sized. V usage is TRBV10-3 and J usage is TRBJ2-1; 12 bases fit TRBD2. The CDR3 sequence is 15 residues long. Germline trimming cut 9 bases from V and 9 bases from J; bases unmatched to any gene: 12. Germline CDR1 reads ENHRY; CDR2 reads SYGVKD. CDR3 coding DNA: TGTGCCATTCGACCGGGACTAGCGGGTTTGGGTGAGCAGTTCTTC. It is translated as CAIRPGLAGLGEQFF.

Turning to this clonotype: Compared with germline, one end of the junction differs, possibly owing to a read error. CDR3 in amino acids: CASSLEGTGATLDYAQYF. Here the CDR3 DNA reads TGTGCCAGCAGCTTAGAGGGAACAGGGGCGACCCTTGACTACGCGCAGTACTTC. The V gene is TRBV11-2, the J gene TRBJ2-7; TRBD1 matches 7 bases. The CDR3 loop spans 18 amino acids. Germline loops: CDR1 SGHAT, CDR2 FQNNGV.

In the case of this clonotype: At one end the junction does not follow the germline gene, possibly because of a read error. This chain's CDR3 is CASSLHLAGHETQYF. CDR3 in DNA: TGTGCTAGCAGCTTACATCTAGCGGGACACGAGACCCAGTACTTC. The chain couples TRBV7-7 to TRBJ2-5; 9 nucleotides line up with TRBD2. The CDR3 is 15 residues long. Per the germline V gene, CDR1 is SSHAT and CDR2 is FNYEAQ (reference sequence).

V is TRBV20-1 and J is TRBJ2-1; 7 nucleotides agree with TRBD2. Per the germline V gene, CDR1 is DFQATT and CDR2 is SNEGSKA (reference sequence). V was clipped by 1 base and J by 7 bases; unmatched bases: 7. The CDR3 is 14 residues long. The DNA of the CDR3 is TGCAGTGCTAGAGTCGGCGGGGGAATAAATGAGCAGTTCTTC. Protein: CSARVGGGINEQFF.